This is a list of T cell receptor beta chains from one sample in a study of blood T cell repertoires in COVID-19. Only in-frame clones appear in the TCRdb table, and some are missing; sequencing was by immunoSEQ multiplex PCR. Of about 38,000 clones listed, roughly 87% are singletons. Sequenced: peripheral blood. The source is a human donor in a cohort sampled during active COVID-19. Each CDR3 is given with its conserved first and last residue. The D gene is left open where the match is weak. A row's size may be missing; if present it is once, few, many or a size class.

clone_size j_call d_call v_call cdr3_nt cdr3_aa
once TRBJ1-1 TRBD1 TRBV6-2/TRBV6-3 TGTGCCAGCAGTCGAAGGGGACAGGGGATCACTGAAGCTTTCTTT CASSRRGQGITEAFF
few TRBJ1-3 - TRBV9 TGTGCCAGCAGCCTCGAGGGGGGGCATTCTGGAAACACCATATATTTT CASSLEGGHSGNTIYF
- TRBJ2-3 - TRBV6-5 TGTGCCAGCAGTTACTCCTTCAGGGGAGATACGCAGTATTTT CASSYSFRGDTQYF
- TRBJ2-1 - TRBV30 TGTGCCTGGAGGTGGGACACGGCAAGTGGTGAGCAGTTCTTC CAWRWDTASGEQFF
few TRBJ2-6 TRBD1 TRBV27 TGTGCCAGCAGTTTATCGGTAGGGGGCGAGCCGTCTGGGGCCAACGTCCTGACTTTC CASSLSVGGEPSGANVLTF
- TRBJ2-1 - TRBV30 TGTGCCTGGAGTTTTAGCTCCTACAATGAGCAGTTCTTC CAWSFSSYNEQFF
- TRBJ1-1 TRBD1 TRBV10-2 TGCGCCAGCAAAGAGTCGGGACAGGGAAACACTGAAGCTTTCTTT CASKESGQGNTEAFF
- TRBJ2-3 TRBD1 TRBV7-3 TGTGCCAGCAGGCTACAGGGGGATGCAGATACGCAGTATTTT CASRLQGDADTQYF
- TRBJ1-6 - TRBV27 TGTGCCAGCAGGGGTTTGGACACCCCGTCCAAGGCCGTCCACTTT CASRGLDTPSKAVHF
- TRBJ2-7 TRBD2 TRBV3-1/TRBV3-2 TGTGCCAGCAGCCAAGGACTAGCGGGCCCTCTTTACGAGCAGTACTTC CASSQGLAGPLYEQYF
- TRBJ2-3 TRBD2 TRBV11-3 TGTGCCAGCAGCTTAGATACGTGGACTAGCGGGAGGAGGGCTACGCAGTATTTT CASSLDTWTSGRRATQYF
- TRBJ2-1 TRBD1 TRBV27 TGTGCCAGCGTCCCCCGGACAGGGTACAATGAGCAGTTCTTC CASVPRTGYNEQFF
- TRBJ2-3 - TRBV4-1 TGCGCCAGCAGCCAAGTCGGCGGGGCATATACGCAGTATTTT CASSQVGGAYTQYF
- TRBJ2-1 - TRBV4-1 TGCGCCAGCAGCCAGGGAGGATCCTACAATGAGCAGTTCTTC CASSQGGSYNEQFF
- TRBJ2-5 - TRBV7-8 TGTGCCAGCAGCTTAGCAATCTCGGGAACCCAAGAGACCCAGTACTTC CASSLAISGTQETQYF
- TRBJ1-2 - TRBV4-1 TGCGCCAGCAGCAGCCGCTCGAACAACTATGGCTACACCTTC CASSSRSNNYGYTF
- TRBJ2-1 TRBD1 TRBV7-8 TGTGCCAGCAGTTCCGACGCAGGGGGCTCCTACAATGAGCAGTTCTTC CASSSDAGGSYNEQFF
- TRBJ2-7 TRBD1 TRBV2 TGTGCCAGCAGTAGGGACAGACCTTCCAACGAGCAGTACTTC CASSRDRPSNEQYF
- TRBJ2-7 TRBD2 TRBV28 TGTGCCAGCAGTTTACTAGCGGGAGGCCCCTACGAGCAGTACTTC CASSLLAGGPYEQYF
- TRBJ2-7 - TRBV7-8 TGTGCCAGCAGCTTCCCAGGGTCCGAGCAGTACTTC CASSFPGSEQYF
few TRBJ1-2 TRBD1 TRBV2 TGTGCCAGCAGTCGAACAGGGGGAAGCTATGGCTACACCTTC CASSRTGGSYGYTF
- TRBJ2-7 TRBD1 TRBV28 TGTGCCAGCAGTTTATTAATTTGGACAGGTCAATTATACGAGCAGTACTTC CASSLLIWTGQLYEQYF
once TRBJ1-1 TRBD1 TRBV5-1 TGCGCCAGCAGCCCGGGACAGGCCAACACTGAAGCTTTCTTT CASSPGQANTEAFF
- TRBJ1-5 - TRBV6-2/TRBV6-3 TGTGCCAGCAGTCCCGAGCCCGGTCCAACTAGCAATCAGCCCCAGCATTTT CASSPEPGPTSNQPQHF
few TRBJ2-7 TRBD2 TRBV3-1/TRBV3-2 TGTGCCAGCAGCCGAAGGGGCCAGCGGGGAGCCTACGAGCAGTACTTC CASSRRGQRGAYEQYF
- TRBJ2-5 TRBD2 TRBV5-5 TGTGCCAGCAGCCTCGGGGAGGGGCGTCAAGAGACCCAGTACTTC CASSLGEGRQETQYF
- TRBJ1-2 TRBD1 TRBV5-1 TGCGCCAGCAGCTTGAGAACAGGGGAAAAATTTGGCTACACCTTC CASSLRTGEKFGYTF
- TRBJ1-5 TRBD1 TRBV2 TGTGCCAGCAGACTGACAGGGGGTGGGAATCAGCCCCAGCATTTT CASRLTGGGNQPQHF
- TRBJ2-1 - TRBV27 TGTGCCAGCAAACCTCTCGGGGAGCGCTCCTACAATGAGCAGTTCTTC CASKPLGERSYNEQFF
- TRBJ2-7 - TRBV7-9 TGTGCCAGCAGCCGGACTGTCCACGAGCAGTACTTC CASSRTVHEQYF
once TRBJ2-3 TRBD2 TRBV5-1 TGCGCCAGCAGCTTGCAGCGGGGTATCACAGATACGCAGTATTTT CASSLQRGITDTQYF
- TRBJ2-1 - TRBV5-6 TGTGCCAGCAGCTTTGGGGGAGGCCGGGGTGAGCAGTTCTTC CASSFGGGRGEQFF
once TRBJ2-6 TRBD1 TRBV18 TGTGCCAGCTCACCACCGGGACAGTCCTCTGGGGCCAACGTCCTGACTTTC CASSPPGQSSGANVLTF
- TRBJ2-2 TRBD1 TRBV28 TGTGCCGCCAATGCAGGGACAGCTGAAACCGGGGAGCTGTTTTTT CAANAGTAETGELFF
- TRBJ2-1 TRBD1 TRBV2 TGTGCCAGCAGTAACAGGGGCAATGAGCAGTTCTTC CASSNRGNEQFF
- TRBJ2-5 TRBD2 TRBV7-6 TGTGCCAGCAGCTTACCGGGACTAGGCATACAGACCCAGTACTTC CASSLPGLGIQTQYF
- TRBJ2-1 - TRBV4-1 TGCGCCAGCAGCCAAGCGAACCCGAGCTCCTACAATGAGCAGTTCTTC CASSQANPSSYNEQFF